One and the same sample provided the 28 T cell receptor beta chains below, sequenced in a study of cytomegalovirus exposure and HLA in healthy donors. Both 60 Vbeta primers and 13 Jbeta primers went into the PCR. Some clones are missing from TCRdb's copy, which holds only in-frame ones; the method was immunoSEQ multiplex PCR. The data contain nearly 110,000 clones, 77% of them singletons. The specimen sequenced was PBMCs. These receptors all stem from a male donor in good health and CMV-seronegative.

V is TRBV5-1 and J is TRBJ2-1, with D unresolved. CDR1 and CDR2 (germline): SGHRS, YFSETQ. V was shortened by 1 base and J by 8 bases, with 4 bases between the two germline ends. The CDR3 is made up of 11 amino acids. CDR3 in amino acids: CASSLSYEQFF. For the CDR3, the DNA is TGCGCCAGCAGCTTGTCCTATGAGCAGTTCTTC.

The chain has TRBV5-1 and TRBJ2-1; TRBD2 aligns across 12 bases. Germline CDR1 is SGHRS and CDR2 is YFSETQ. This CDR3 is built from 15 residues. V gave up 5 bases and J gave up 6 bases; unmatched junction bases: 6. CDR3 nucleotides: TGCGCCAGCAGACCGACTAGCGGGAGTTCCAATGAGCAGTTCTTC. It specifies CASRPTSGSSNEQFF.

CDR3 nucleotides: TGTGCCAGCAGCTTAACAAGAGATCCTGGGGCCAACGTCCTGACTTTC. Translated: CASSLTRDPGANVLTF. The V gene is TRBV7-3, the J gene TRBJ2-6; no clear D gene. The CDR3 is 16 amino acids. V lost 0 bases to trimming and J lost 2 bases, with 8 bases between them. The V gene's germline CDR1 is SGHTA and CDR2 FQGTGA.

The V gene is TRBV5-4, the J gene TRBJ1-1; D gene uncertain. Trimming removed 0 bases at V and 8 bases at J, with 11 bases between. This CDR3 spans 13 amino acids. Germline lookup yields CDR1 SGHNT and CDR2 YYREEE (reference sequence). The CDR3 sequence is CASSLDRTREAFF. For the CDR3, the DNA is TGTGCCAGCAGCTTGGACCGAACGAGAGAAGCTTTCTTT.

This sequence joins TRBV15 and TRBJ1-1, with 7 bases aligning to TRBD1. The germline gives CDR1 LNHNV, CDR2 YYDKDF (reference sequence). The CDR3 sequence is 15 residues long. The J segment lost 5 bases and the V segment lost 3 bases, leaving 9 bases of the junction unmatched. In nucleotides, the CDR3 is TGTGCCACCAGCAGCAAAGGGGGCTGGGGGACTGAAGCTTTCTTT. Translating it yields CATSSKGGWGTEAFF.

This chain links TRBV5-1 with TRBJ2-7, with TRBD1 identical over 7 bases. The CDR3 loop spans 14 amino acids. The J segment lost 1 base and the V segment lost 3 bases, leaving 4 bases of the junction unmatched. From germline, CDR1 is SGHRS and CDR2 YFSETQ. In DNA form, the CDR3 reads TGCGCCAGCAGCTCTAGGACAGGTTCCTACGAGCAGTACTTC. This encodes CASSSRTGSYEQYF. The full variable domain, its missing parts supplied by reference TRBV5-1 and TRBJ2-7, is KAGVTQTPRYLIKTRGQQVTLSCSPISGHRSVSWYQQTPGQGLQFLFEYFSETQRNKGNFPGRFSGRQFSNSRSEMNVSTLELGDSALYLCASSSRTGSYEQYFGPGTRLTVT.

This chain links TRBV19 with TRBJ1-5; 8 nucleotides agree with TRBD1. The germline gives CDR1 LNHDA, CDR2 SQIVND (reference sequence). The CDR3 consists of 14 residues. V dropped 5 bases and J dropped 7; count of bases not matched to a gene: 7. The CDR3, as DNA: TGTGCCAGTAGTGCAGGGGGCCCGGGGCAGCCCCAGCATTTT. Translated: CASSAGGPGQPQHF.

The chain couples TRBV28 to TRBJ2-7; 7 nucleotides line up with TRBD1. The V gene end was trimmed by 3 bases and the J gene end by 2 bases; junction bases not matched to a gene: 4. Germline V lookup: CDR1 MDHEN, CDR2 SYDVKM. The CDR3 runs to 14 residues. CDR3 sequence reads: CASSFLTGPYEQYF. Here the CDR3 DNA reads TGTGCCAGCAGTTTTTTGACAGGGCCCTACGAGCAGTACTTC.

The chain links TRBV28 to TRBJ2-1; 9 bases agree with TRBD2. Germline V gene sequence: CDR1 MDHEN, CDR2 SYDVKM. Trimming cost V 2 bases and J 0 bases; bases outside gene matches: 14. The CDR3 sequence is 20 residues long. The CDR3 loop is CASSLIHPWREGLSYNEQFF. In DNA form, the CDR3 reads TGTGCCAGCAGTTTAATACATCCGTGGCGGGAGGGCCTCTCCTACAATGAGCAGTTCTTC.

The rearrangement links TRBV19 to TRBJ2-7, with 13 bases that match TRBD2. The CDR3 length is 19 residues. Trimming at V came to 4 bases and at J to 2 bases, leaving 14 bases not matched to a gene. CDR1 and CDR2 from the germline V gene are LNHDA and SQIVND (reference sequence). The CDR3 nucleotides are TGTGCCAGTAGTACTTACTCGGGACTAGCGGGAAAGTCAACCTACGAGCAGTACTTC. Protein: CASSTYSGLAGKSTYEQYF.

J is TRBJ2-7 and V is TRBV30, with a possible D match to TRBD1 (6 bases). The CDR3 contains 12 residues. The germline V and J ends were trimmed by 2 bases and 6 bases, with 11 bases remaining between them. The germline gives CDR1 GTSNPN, CDR2 SVGIG (reference sequence). The CDR3 coding sequence is TGTGCCTGGAGTTGGGGGCAGTCCGAGCAGTACTTC. This encodes CAWSWGQSEQYF.

This CDR3 reads CASSLELAGTPNTGELFF. Written as DNA, the CDR3 is TGTGCCAGCAGCTTAGAACTAGCGGGCACTCCGAACACCGGGGAGCTGTTTTTT. The chain links TRBV7-6 to TRBJ2-2; TRBD2 agrees at 9 bases. Germline V gives CDR1 SGHVS, CDR2 FNYEAQ. J gave up 0 bases and V 1 base, and 6 bases lay outside the gene matches. The CDR3 is 18 residues long.

This chain joins TRBV30 and TRBJ2-2; possibly TRBD2 for D (5 bases). V was pared by 3 bases and J by 6 bases, with 14 bases between. This CDR3 contains 14 residues. The germline V gene has CDR1 GTSNPN and CDR2 SVGIG (reference sequence). Here the CDR3 DNA reads TGTGCCTGGAGGAAAAACGGGATAGCCGGGGAGCTGTTTTTT. Its translation: CAWRKNGIAGELFF.

The rearrangement links TRBV5-1 to TRBJ2-7; D is unresolved. The germline V gene encodes CDR1 SGHRS and CDR2 YFSETQ. This CDR3 has 11 amino acids. The V gene lost 3 bases and the J gene lost 5 bases, with 6 bases spanning the gap. CDR3 DNA sequence: TGCGCCAGCAGCTGGCTCGACGAGCAGTACTTC. This encodes CASSWLDEQYF.

The V call is TRBV9, the J call TRBJ2-3; possibly TRBD2 for D (5 bases). Looked up from germline, CDR1 is SGDLS and CDR2 is YYNGEE. The CDR3 covers 16 residues. The V and J ends lost 0 bases and 3 bases respectively, with 14 bases between them. CDR3 coding DNA: TGTGCCAGCAGCGTAGACGTGGGAGTTTTTACAGATACGCAGTATTTT. Translated: CASSVDVGVFTDTQYF.

This clone was seen only a few times. The chain is built from TRBV5-1 and TRBJ1-1; 8 positions match TRBD1. There are 13 residues in the CDR3. V shed 3 bases and J 6 bases; nucleotides not matched to a gene: 4. The germline gives CDR1 SGHRS, CDR2 YFSETQ. The CDR3 loop is CASSYGTGPEAFF. The DNA for the CDR3 is TGCGCCAGCAGCTATGGGACAGGACCTGAAGCTTTCTTT.

The chain links TRBV7-2 to TRBJ1-1; no reliable D call. V shed 2 bases and J shed 8 bases, with 12 bases lying between them. The CDR3 has 13 amino acids. Germline V gene sequence: CDR1 SGHTA, CDR2 FQGNSA. In DNA form, the CDR3 reads TGTGCCAGCAGCTTACCCACGTTGCTAGAAGCTTTCTTT. Protein: CASSLPTLLEAFF.

This rearrangement joins TRBV4-1 to TRBJ2-3; D is undetermined. V was cut by 0 bases and J by 11 bases, with 9 bases left in between. This CDR3 comprises 12 residues. Germline CDR1 reads MGHRA; CDR2 reads YSYEKL. This CDR3 is CASSQDGYQQYF. CDR3 bases: TGCGCCAGCAGCCAAGACGGTTACCAGCAGTATTTT.

The chain joins TRBV6-5 to TRBJ1-1, with TRBD1 matching over 10 bases. Trimming removed 6 bases from V and 6 bases from J; junction bases left unmatched: 4. This CDR3 is built from 13 residues. In germline, CDR1 is MNHEY, CDR2 SVGAGI. This CDR3 is CASRWDRGSEAFF. CDR3 sequence (DNA): TGTGCCAGCAGATGGGACAGGGGTTCTGAAGCTTTCTTT.

V is TRBV18 and J is TRBJ2-7; D unclear. The germline V and J ends were trimmed by 1 base and 0 bases, with 4 bases remaining between them. This CDR3 comprises 13 residues. The germline gives CDR1 KGHSH, CDR2 LQKENI. The CDR3 nucleotides are TGTGCCAGCTCACCACTTAGCTCCTACGAGCAGTACTTC. Encoded protein: CASSPLSSYEQYF.

The chain recombines TRBV27 with TRBJ2-5, with 10 bases that match TRBD2. The J call is in doubt because the DNA end fits TRBJ2-7 better. The germline gives CDR1 MNHEY, CDR2 SMNVEV (reference sequence). The CDR3 extends over 15 amino acids. The CDR3, as DNA: TGTGCCAGCAGTACACTAGCGGGAAGCTCCTACGAGCAGTACTTC. This gives the protein CASSTLAGSSYEQYF.

This clone was picked up one time. The chain carries TRBV27 and TRBJ1-5, with D perhaps TRBD1 (6 bases). The CDR3 consists of 14 residues. CDR1 MNHEY and CDR2 SMNVEV come from the germline V gene (reference sequence). Deletions cut 0 bases from V and 4 bases from J, with 7 bases between. The CDR3 sequence: CASSLSGQNQPQHF. DNA of the CDR3: TGTGCCAGCAGTTTATCCGGACAGAATCAGCCCCAGCATTTT.

The chain carries TRBV18 and TRBJ2-5; weak D call: TRBD2 (5 bases). Germline CDR1 reads KGHSH; CDR2 reads LQKENI. The CDR3 has 14 amino acids. V was clipped by 2 bases and J by 8 bases, with 15 bases between them. The chain's CDR3 is CASSPGAGPYTQYF. The DNA for the CDR3 is TGTGCCAGCTCACCAGGCGCGGGCCCCTACACCCAGTACTTC.

The chain carries TRBV5-4 and TRBJ2-7; 10 bases match TRBD2. This CDR3 is built from 15 residues. From germline, CDR1 is SGHNT and CDR2 YYREEE (reference sequence). Losses at the gene ends were 4 bases for V and 6 bases for J; bases not matched to a gene: 10. CDR3 protein: CASSAYTSGVGEQYF. The CDR3 bases are TGTGCCAGCAGCGCATACACTAGCGGGGTGGGCGAGCAGTACTTC.

The table lists this clone with a few counts. The chain is built from TRBV10-3 and TRBJ1-2, with no clear D. Per the germline V gene, CDR1 is ENHRY and CDR2 is SYGVKD. Trimming removed 1 base at V and 8 bases at J, with 17 bases between. The CDR3 has 15 residues. The chain's CDR3 is CAISEYTAKQAGYTF. CDR3 sequence (DNA): TGTGCCATCAGTGAGTATACGGCGAAGCAGGCCGGCTACACCTTC.

The V call is TRBV7-9, the J call TRBJ1-5, with D possibly TRBD1 on 5 matching bases. The CDR3 loop spans 13 amino acids. Germline V gene sequence: CDR1 SEHNR, CDR2 FQNEAQ (reference sequence). V dropped 1 base and J dropped 5 bases, with 6 bases sitting between them. CDR3 sequence: CASSLGGDQPQHF. As DNA, the CDR3 is TGTGCCAGCAGCTTAGGGGGGGATCAGCCCCAGCATTTT.

V and J are TRBV7-9 and TRBJ2-7; 8 bases fit TRBD2. Germline V lookup: CDR1 SEHNR, CDR2 FQNEAQ (reference sequence). This CDR3 is 15 amino acids long. Unmatched junction bases numbered 9, after V lost 8 bases and J lost 0 bases. As DNA, the CDR3 is TGTGCCAGCCGGGAGGGGCAGGGACCCTCCTACGAGCAGTACTTC. This encodes CASREGQGPSYEQYF.

The V and J genes are TRBV7-3 and TRBJ2-1; no firm D call. The germline CDR1 and CDR2 sequences are SGHTA and FQGTGA. The ends were cut back, 0 bases at V and 3 bases at J, with 9 bases in the middle. The CDR3 length is 15 residues. Written as DNA, the CDR3 is TGTGCCAGCAGCTTAACAGATTCGGTCTACAATGAGCAGTTCTTC. It is translated as CASSLTDSVYNEQFF.